This record looks at one TCR beta chain sequence and its context. Its antigen target is currently unknown. Base-call qualities are not available, and no considerably larger clone is one nucleotide away. TCRbeta CDR3 regions were sequenced with the immunoSEQ Assay. After extraction, genomic DNA underwent amplification by bias-controlled multiplex PCR, followed by high-throughput sequencing. The authors' analysis ran thus. To quantify the absolute abundance of every unique TCRbeta CDR3 region, sequences were collapsed and filtered. T cell fraction was estimated by normalizing TCRbeta template counts to usable DNA, which was measured by amplifying reference genes present in all nucleated cells. Repertoire TCRs were annotated as SARS-CoV-2-specific by exact matching of V gene, CDR3 amino acid sequence and J gene to a known reactive TCR set. The reference SARS-CoV-2 TCR set was derived from MIRA and filtered for enrichment in COVID-19-positive ImmuneCODE repertoires, a step that removed public or cross-reactive TCRs. Using the MIRA antigens, annotated TCRs were further analysed by specific ORF or by position within an ORF. Breadth was defined as annotated unique rearrangements over total unique productive rearrangements; depth was the summed frequency of those rearrangements. Two-sided Wilcoxon rank-sum tests were used to compare TCR breadth between groups. Imported from immuneACCESS, the table was reduced by TCRdb to in-frame sequences with V and J called. These copies leave out some clones; in studies compared against another copy, an unresolved V gene accounts for under half, and the cause of the remainder is not known. The DNA gave D and trimming, while V, J and clone size come from that table. In this sample the table shows about 350,000 clones, around nine tenths of which occur a single time. 5% of the sample comes from the top ten.

The treatment or condition label corresponds to: around 19 received Ad26.COV2.S at low or high dose, single or two shots; about 5 received placebo; per-sample allocation not given. Repertoires of vaccine and placebo recipients were sequenced from samples collected on day 63 after the first injection. Cohort 1b enrolled around 24 adults aged 18-55 years at a single site in Boston, USA, between 29 July and 7 August 2020. As a vaccine, Ad26.COV2.S was a replication-incompetent adenovirus type 26 vector that expressed a prefusion-stabilized SARS-CoV-2 spike protein derived from the original Wuhan strain. This sample is part of a study of Ad26.COV2.S vaccination and SARS-CoV-2 variants (dated by TCRdb to the early 2020s). For context, the study as a whole: Donors in the vaccine arm were drawn from COV1001, a phase I-IIa trial of Ad26.COV2.S in healthy adults that was multicentre, randomized, double-blind and placebo-controlled. Throughout the experiments and outcome assessment, investigators stayed blinded to trial group allocation. A total of approximately 30 samples were included in the TCR-sequenced set, comprising roughly 19 Ad26.COV2.S vaccine recipients, 5 placebo recipients and 8 SARS-CoV-2 convalescent individuals. TCRbeta repertoire sequencing served as the tool for gauging how specific and how broad the SARS-CoV-2-reactive T cell receptors were following Ad26.COV2.S vaccination. Trial participants were randomized into five groups of five, in which low-dose or high-dose Ad26.COV2.S was given once or twice, or placebo was given on both occasions. Ad26.COV2.S was given intramuscularly at 5x10^10 or 1x10^11 viral particles, as a single shot or as two shots 56 days apart. The study at large found these results: The authors noted that total T cell responses may have been underestimated by the TCR breadth and depth analyses. The study was not powered to compare responses between vaccine doses or regimens. Spike-specific TCR breadth was higher in Ad26.COV2.S recipients than in placebo recipients (P = 0.0014). Comparable non-spike TCR breadth was observed between vaccine and placebo recipients, consistent with only spike being contained in the vaccine. After vaccination, spike-specific CD8+ and CD4+ T cell responses were reported to show substantial breadth.

CDR1 and CDR2 (MNHEY, SVGEGT) derive from the germline V gene. The junction carries 19 bases between V and J, which are trimmed by 4 bases and 6 bases respectively. The cysteine opens and the phenylalanine closes a CDR3 of 16 amino acids. CDR3 DNA only is kept here, 48 bases in frame from base 1. The sequence derives from a person between 18 and 65 years old who received the Ad26.COV2.S COVID-19 vaccine or a placebo. The sequence links TRBV6-2 or TRBV6-3 to TRBJ1-5; possibly the D gene is TRBD1, per 5 matching bases. Sequencing was performed on peripheral blood, taken in a trial of Ad26.COV2.S vaccine versus placebo. The nucleotide sequence reads TGTGCCAGCAGTTCCCCCAAGGGGCAGGGCGGTCAGCCCCAGCATTTT. Its amino acids are CASSSPKGQGGQPQHF.